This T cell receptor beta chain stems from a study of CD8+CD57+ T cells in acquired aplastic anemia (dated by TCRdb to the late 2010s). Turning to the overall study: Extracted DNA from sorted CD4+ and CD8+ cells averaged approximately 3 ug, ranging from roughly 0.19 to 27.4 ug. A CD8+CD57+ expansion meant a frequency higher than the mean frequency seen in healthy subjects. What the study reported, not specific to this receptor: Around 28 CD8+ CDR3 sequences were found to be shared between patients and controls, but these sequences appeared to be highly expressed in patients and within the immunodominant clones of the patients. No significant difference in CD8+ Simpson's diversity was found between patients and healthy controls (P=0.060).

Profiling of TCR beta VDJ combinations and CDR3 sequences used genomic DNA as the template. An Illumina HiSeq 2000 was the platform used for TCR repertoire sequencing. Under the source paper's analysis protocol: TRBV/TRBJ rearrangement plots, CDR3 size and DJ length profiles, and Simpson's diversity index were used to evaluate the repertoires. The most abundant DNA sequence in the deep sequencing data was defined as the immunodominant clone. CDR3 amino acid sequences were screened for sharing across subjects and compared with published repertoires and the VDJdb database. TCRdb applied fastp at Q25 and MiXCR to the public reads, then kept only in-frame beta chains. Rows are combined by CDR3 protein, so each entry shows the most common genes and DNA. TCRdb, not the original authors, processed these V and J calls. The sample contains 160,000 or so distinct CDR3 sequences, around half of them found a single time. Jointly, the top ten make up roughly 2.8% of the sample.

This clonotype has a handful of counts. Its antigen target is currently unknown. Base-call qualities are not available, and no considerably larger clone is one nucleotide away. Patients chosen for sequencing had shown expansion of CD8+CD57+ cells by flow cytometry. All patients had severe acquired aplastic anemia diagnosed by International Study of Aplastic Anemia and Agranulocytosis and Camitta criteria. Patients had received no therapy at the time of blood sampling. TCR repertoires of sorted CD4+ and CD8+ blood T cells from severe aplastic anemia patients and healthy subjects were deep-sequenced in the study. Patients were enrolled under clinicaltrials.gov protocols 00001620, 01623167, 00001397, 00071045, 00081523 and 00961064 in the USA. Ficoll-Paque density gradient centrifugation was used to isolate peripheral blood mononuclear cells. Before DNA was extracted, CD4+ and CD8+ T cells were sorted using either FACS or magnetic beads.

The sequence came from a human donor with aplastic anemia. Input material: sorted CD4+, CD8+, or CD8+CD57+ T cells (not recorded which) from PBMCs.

The CDR3 sequence is CASSLRRSRDTGANVLTF. The sequenced DNA: TGTGCCAGCAGCTTGCGCAGGTCCCGGGACACTGGGGCCAACGTCCTGACTTTC. The rearranged segments are TRBV5-6 and TRBJ2-6, and TRBD1 may be the D gene, going by 6 matching bases. Relative to germline, V is 1 base shorter and J is 2 bases shorter, with 16 bases between their ends. CDR1 and CDR2 are drawn from the germline V gene: SGHDT, YYEEEE. The CDR3 spans 18 residues, from the cysteine through the phenylalanine. The sequence is cut down to CDR3 DNA, 54 bases in frame from base 1.